The 5 T cell receptor beta chains below all came from one sample that was sequenced in a study of T cell clones after liver transplantation. Produced via immunoSEQ multiplex PCR; TCRdb's table is partial and in-frame only. The sample includes approximately 75,000 clones, about four fifths of them seen just once. The material was CD4+ T cells from blood, obtained 12 months after liver transplant. These receptors all come from a human patient who received a liver transplant. A share of the T cells may be of graft donor origin.

This sequence joins TRBV6-5 and TRBJ2-5; 7 nucleotides agree with TRBD2. CDR3 length: 14 residues. V lost 5 bases to trimming and J lost 0 bases; unmatched junction nucleotides: 3. Germline loops: CDR1 MNHEY, CDR2 SVGAGI. The CDR3 spells CASSGSGYQETQYF. CDR3 coding DNA: TGTGCCAGCAGTGGTAGCGGGTACCAAGAGACCCAGTACTTC.

This clone was counted once. The rearrangement links TRBV10-3 to TRBJ2-5; TRBD2 matches at 8 bases. J was trimmed by 5 bases and V by 7 bases; bases with no gene match: 12. This CDR3 has 15 residues. CDR1 ENHRY and CDR2 SYGVKD come from the germline V gene. The CDR3: CAIMGVERETETQYF. The CDR3 DNA reads TGTGCCATCATGGGGGTGGAGCGGGAGACGGAGACCCAGTACTTC.

The chain uses TRBV5-1 and TRBJ1-2, with D possibly TRBD1 on 6 matching bases. This CDR3 has 15 amino acids. Per germline, CDR1 SGHRS and CDR2 YFSETQ. The V gene lost 5 bases and the J gene lost 4 bases, with 18 bases spanning the gap. The CDR3 DNA reads TGCGCCAGCAGTAGAGGGGGACAAGAAGTCTATGGCTACACCTTC. It is translated as CASSRGGQEVYGYTF.

The rearrangement links TRBV6-5 to TRBJ2-7; D is unresolved. The CDR3 sequence is 13 residues long. The germline V gene has CDR1 MNHEY and CDR2 SVGAGI. V lost 6 bases and J lost 2, with 11 bases in between. CDR3 loop: CASRDGTPYEQYF. The CDR3 coding sequence is TGTGCCAGCAGGGACGGAACTCCCTACGAGCAGTACTTC.

This clone appeared a few times. This rearrangement joins TRBV7-2 to TRBJ2-3; TRBD2 matches at 9 bases. Germline V gene sequence: CDR1 SGHTA, CDR2 FQGNSA. This CDR3 region has 17 residues. Trimming cost V 4 bases and J 3 bases; bases outside gene matches: 11. In DNA form, the CDR3 reads TGTGCCAGCAGCTCGCGAGGAGGTAGCGGGGGTACAGATACGCAGTATTTT. Protein sequence: CASSSRGGSGGTDTQYF.